The present TCR beta chain was sequenced within a study of T cell responses to AZD1222 COVID-19 vaccine. Method: immunoSEQ multiplex PCR; TCRdb's copy keeps in-frame clones and lacks some. The table includes approximately 100,000 clones, more than 75% detected once. This clonotype was sampled from an adult in good health. The sequences come from peripheral blood, collected on day 0 of AZD1222 vaccination.

The CDR3 region is CASSLGTGGQGYGYTF. CDR3 bases: TGTGCCAGCAGCTTGGGCACAGGGGGCCAAGGCTATGGCTACACCTTC. The gene calls are TRBV5-5 and TRBJ1-2; 9 bases map to TRBD1. CDR3 length equals 16 residues. Germline CDR1 and CDR2: SGHKS and YYEKEE (reference sequence). The ends lost 0 bases at V and 4 bases at J; junction bases unmatched: 7.